This T cell receptor (beta chain) was captured by sequencing in a study of regulatory T cells in long-lasting Graves disease. Study-wide context: Under 3 months of antithyroid drugs had been taken by newly diagnosed Graves' patients.

Looked up from germline, CDR1 is MNHEY and CDR2 is SVGEGT. The CDR3 covers 14 residues. V was pared by 6 bases and J by 5 bases, with 5 bases of the junction left unmatched. This clonotype appeared many times. Building the TCR beta libraries relied on iRepertoire HTBI primers, and CDR3 regions underwent Arm-PCR. One entry per CDR3 protein results from TCRdb running MiXCR on the multiplex PCR reads. The table records about 350,000 distinct CDR3 sequences, 16% of them present only once. Documented time point: newly diagnosed GD, antithyroid drugs for less than 3 months. RNA isolated from PBMCs was used to make the TCR library. The same specimen was also included in a second study, on T cells in Graves' hyperthyroidism and ophthalmopathy.

The source was peripheral blood mononuclear cells (PBMCs), collected at new diagnosis, from a patient treated with antithyroid drugs. The TCR sequence derives from a man aged 40-50 years with Graves disease. The V call is TRBV6-2 or TRBV6-3, the J call TRBJ2-3; 10 positions match TRBD2. CDR3 in DNA: TGTGCCAGCAGCCGGACTAGCGGTGGAGATACGCAGTATTTT. Translating it yields CASSRTSGGDTQYF.